A single sample gave rise to the 15 T cell receptor beta chains below, sequenced in a study of radiation and T cells in renal cell carcinoma. Specified time point: blood 4 weeks post-SBRT, at nephrectomy. Specified treatment: 15 Gy SBRT to primary tumor, nephrectomy 4 weeks later. Repertoires were generated with immunoSEQ multiplex PCR, while TCRdb's copy carries only in-frame clones and drops some. The sample holds 130,000 to 150,000 clones, 70% to 90% seen once. The specimen was blood, collected from a patient whose treatment included radiotherapy and nephrectomy. The receptors were gathered from a woman between 45 and 60 years old with renal cell carcinoma.

This clone was counted between two and nine times. The chain uses TRBV28 and TRBJ2-7; 7 bases fit TRBD1. The CDR3 spans 14 residues. Germline CDR1 reads MDHEN; CDR2 reads SYDVKM. After removal of 3 bases from V and 4 bases from J, the junction contained 6 bases not matched to a gene. Here the CDR3 reads CASSLSGTEYEQYF. CDR3 bases: TGTGCCAGCAGTTTGTCCGGGACAGAGTACGAGCAGTACTTC. The whole variable domain, filled in from reference TRBV28 and TRBJ2-7, reads DVKVTQSSRYLVKRTGEKVFLECVQDMDHENMFWYRQDPGLGLRLIYFSYDVKMKEKGDIPEGYSVSREKKERFSLILESASTNQTSMYLCASSLSGTEYEQYFGPGTRLTVT.

The chain has TRBV29-1 and TRBJ2-3; tentative D call: TRBD2 (5 bases). Deletions cut 5 bases from V and 2 bases from J, with 20 bases between. This CDR3 spans 16 amino acids. CDR1 is SQVTM and CDR2 is ANQGSEA in the germline V gene. The CDR3 sequence is CSVILGFRGSTDTQYF. CDR3 nucleotide sequence: TGCAGCGTTATATTAGGTTTCCGGGGATCCACAGATACGCAGTATTTT.

The chain's CDR3 is CAISESDREGEQYF. Written as DNA, the CDR3 is TGTGCCATCAGTGAGTCGGACAGGGAGGGTGAGCAGTACTTC. The V call is TRBV10-3, the J call TRBJ2-7, with a weak D call TRBD1 (8 bases). Germline lookup yields CDR1 ENHRY and CDR2 SYGVKD. This CDR3 comprises 14 residues. Trimming removed 0 bases at V and 7 bases at J, with 13 bases between.

This clone has a single count. The rearrangement links TRBV7-9 to TRBJ1-4, with a possible D match to TRBD1 (6 bases). CDR3 length: 14 amino acids. The V gene's germline CDR1 is SEHNR and CDR2 FQNEAQ (reference sequence). V lost 4 bases and J lost 7, with 13 bases in between. The chain's CDR3 is CASSSQGMGEKLFF. CDR3 DNA sequence: TGTGCCAGCAGCTCCCAGGGGATGGGTGAAAAACTGTTTTTT.

The chain uses TRBV7-8 and TRBJ1-2; no clear D gene. V was clipped by 1 base and J by 8 bases, with 11 bases between them. The CDR3 totals 13 residues. Germline V CDR1 and CDR2: SGHVS, FQNEAQ. CDR3 nucleotide sequence: TGTGCCAGCAGCTTAGACGGGATCGGCGGCTACACCTTC. The encoded protein is CASSLDGIGGYTF.

The chain has TRBV19 and TRBJ1-5; D is perhaps TRBD1 (6 bases). Trimming pared 7 bases from V and 4 bases from J, leaving 17 bases between. This CDR3 is 15 amino acids long. CDR1 is LNHDA and CDR2 is SQIVND in the germline V gene (reference sequence). The CDR3 DNA follows: TGTGCCAGTATCATGGGAGACAGGATTAATCAGCCCCAGCATTTT. Protein: CASIMGDRINQPQHF. The full variable domain, with the rest looked up from reference TRBV19 and TRBJ1-5, is DGGITQSPKYLFRKEGQNVTLSCEQNLNHDAMYWYRQDPGQGLRLIYYSQIVNDFQKGDIAEGYSVSREKKESFPLTVTSAQKNPTAFYLCASIMGDRINQPQHFGDGTRLSIL.

The chain combines TRBV5-3 with TRBJ1-1, with D unclear. TRBV5-3 is placed among ORFs of uncertain function. The CDR3 consists of 14 residues. V lost 0 bases, J lost 1 base, and 7 bases lay in between. CDR3 amino acids: CARSLARGNTEAFF. The CDR3 DNA sequence: TGTGCCAGAAGCTTGGCCCGAGGGAACACTGAAGCTTTCTTT.

The genes are TRBV27 and TRBJ1-4; D may be TRBD1 (5 bases). Germline lookup yields CDR1 MNHEY and CDR2 SMNVEV (reference sequence). This CDR3 spans 15 amino acids. Trimming left V 3 bases short and J 8 bases short, with 16 bases between. CDR3 residues: CASSFGRKGREKLFF. For the CDR3, the DNA is TGTGCCAGCAGTTTTGGGAGAAAGGGGAGAGAAAAACTGTTTTTT.

The rearrangement joins TRBV11-2 to TRBJ2-3; possibly TRBD1 for D (6 bases). The germline gives CDR1 SGHAT, CDR2 FQNNGV. V was pared by 5 bases and J by 4 bases, with 13 bases between. The CDR3 covers 14 residues. This CDR3 reads CASSPSGTSDTQYF. The CDR3 DNA sequence: TGTGCCAGCAGCCCCTCCGGGACATCAGATACGCAGTATTTT. The variable domain in full, with the rest retrieved from reference TRBV11-2 and TRBJ2-3, is EAGVAQSPRYKIIEKRQSVAFWCNPISGHATLYWYQQILGQGPKLLIQFQNNGVVDDSQLPKDRFSAERLKGVDSTLKIQPAKLEDSAVYLCASSPSGTSDTQYFGPGTRLTVL.

The chain combines TRBV21-1 with TRBJ2-2; the D call of TRBD1 is as the table states it, not checked on the DNA. TRBV21-1 has pseudogene status. The CDR3 is 15 amino acids. The CDR3 here is CASSLGRGNTGELFF. The CDR3 nucleotides are TGTGCCAGCAGCCTGGGCAGGGGAAACACCGGGGAGCTGTTTTTT.

This chain connects TRBV11-1 to TRBJ2-6, with no clear D. V was cut by 1 base and J by 0 bases, with 10 bases left in between. This CDR3 has 17 amino acids. Germline-derived CDR1 and CDR2 are SGHAT and FQDESV (reference sequence). Written as DNA, the CDR3 is TGTGCCAGCAGCTTAGTAGGGCTGTTCTCTGGGGCCAACGTCCTGACTTTC. Translation: CASSLVGLFSGANVLTF.

The chain has TRBV9 and TRBJ2-5; D might be TRBD2 (6 bases). The CDR3 consists of 16 residues. Per germline, CDR1 SGDLS and CDR2 YYNGEE. The V end was cut by 3 bases, the J end by 4 bases, with 19 bases between. CDR3 sequence: CASSESTGTVPETQYF. DNA for the CDR3: TGTGCCAGCAGCGAATCGACCGGGACTGTCCCAGAGACCCAGTACTTC.

The V gene is TRBV15, the J gene TRBJ1-2, with a tentative D call TRBD1 (5 bases). Germline CDR1 is LNHNV and CDR2 is YYDKDF (reference sequence). V was shortened by 0 bases and J by 7 bases, with 18 bases between the two germline ends. CDR3 size: 16 residues. The CDR3: CATSRDGGAQFRGYTF. The CDR3 DNA reads as TGTGCCACCAGCAGAGATGGGGGAGCGCAATTTCGTGGCTACACCTTC.

This clone was detected once. The chain joins TRBV5-1 to TRBJ2-7; TRBD1 matches 9 bases. The CDR3 length is 14 residues. Germline lookup yields CDR1 SGHRS and CDR2 YFSETQ. V lost 5 bases and J lost 3; bases outside the gene matches: 6. This CDR3 reads CASSPGQGDYEQYF. Written as DNA, the CDR3 is TGCGCCAGCAGTCCGGGACAGGGAGACTACGAGCAGTACTTC.

The chain uses TRBV7-2 and TRBJ1-1; 7 bases agree with TRBD1. Trimming took 5 bases from V and 0 from J; bases not matched to a gene: 9. This CDR3 has 16 residues. CDR1 and CDR2 from the germline V gene are SGHTA and FQGNSA. Here the CDR3 reads CASSQKGARMNTEAFF. CDR3 nucleotide sequence: TGTGCCAGCAGCCAGAAGGGGGCACGCATGAACACTGAAGCTTTCTTT.